Following are 32 T cell receptor beta chains from one sample sequenced in a study of T cells in Graves' hyperthyroidism and ophthalmopathy. TCR beta CDR3 regions were amplified from RNA. TCR CDR3 regions were first amplified by RT-PCR with HTBI primers. TCRdb re-called the multiplex PCR reads with MiXCR, one entry per CDR3 protein. The table lists hundreds of thousands of distinct CDR3 sequences, just under 45% of them singletons, with about 7.7% in the top ten. Sequencing input: peripheral blood or thyroid tissue (not recorded which). These TCRs come from an adult man with Graves' disease, either hyperthyroidism or ophthalmopathy (not recorded which).

This clonotype was observed a handful of times. This chain links TRBV20-1 with TRBJ1-4; D not resolved. CDR1 is DFQATT, CDR2 SNEGSKA, per germline (reference sequence). With 2 bases removed from V and 5 bases from J, the gap between germline ends came to 6 bases. The CDR3 runs to 12 residues. The chain's CDR3 is CSARFPNEKLFF. DNA for the CDR3: TGCAGTGCTAGATTCCCGAATGAAAAACTGTTTTTT.

The table lists this clonotype with many counts. The chain has TRBV2 and TRBJ2-7, with a weak D call TRBD2 (5 bases). The length of the CDR3 is 12 residues. Germline-derived CDR1 and CDR2 are SNHLY and FYNNEI. Trimming left V 7 bases short and J 3 bases short, with 10 bases between. The CDR3 DNA is TGTGCCAGCAAGGGCGGGTTCTACGAGCAGTACTTC. As protein: CASKGGFYEQYF.

This clonotype has only a few counts. The V and J genes are TRBV5-1 and TRBJ1-2; 7 nucleotides line up with TRBD1. V dropped 4 bases and J dropped 3; count of bases not matched to a gene: 6. Germline V gene sequence: CDR1 SGHRS, CDR2 YFSETQ. CDR3 length: 14 amino acids. In DNA, the CDR3 is TGCGCCAGCAGCGTAGGACAGGCGGACTATGGCTACACCTTC. It yields the protein CASSVGQADYGYTF. Drawing the rest from reference TRBV5-1 and TRBJ1-2, the complete variable domain is KAGVTQTPRYLIKTRGQQVTLSCSPISGHRSVSWYQQTPGQGLQFLFEYFSETQRNKGNFPGRFSGRQFSNSRSEMNVSTLELGDSALYLCASSVGQADYGYTFGSGTRLTVV.

This clonotype was found a few times. The chain has TRBV2 and TRBJ1-6; 10 bases are shared with TRBD1. The CDR3 is 15 residues long. The germline V gene has CDR1 SNHLY and CDR2 FYNNEI. Trimming removed 5 bases from V and 12 bases from J; junction bases left unmatched: 10. The CDR3: CASSSDRGVERPLHF. DNA for the CDR3: TGTGCCAGCAGTTCGGACAGGGGGGTCGAGCGACCCCTCCACTTT.

The chain links TRBV29-1 to TRBJ1-2; 10 positions match TRBD1. CDR1 and CDR2 (germline): SQVTM, ANQGSEA. The CDR3 loop spans 14 amino acids. J gave up 8 bases and V 5 bases, and 11 bases lay outside the gene matches. CDR3 sequence reads: CSVRSGTGVDGYTF. As DNA, the CDR3 is TGCAGCGTTAGATCCGGGACAGGGGTTGACGGCTACACCTTC. The entire variable domain, with the rest obtained from reference TRBV29-1 and TRBJ1-2, is as follows: SAVISQKPSRDICQRGTSLTIQCQVDSQVTMMFWYRQQPGQSLTLIATANQGSEATYESGFVIDKFPISRPNLTFSTLTVSNMSPEDSSIYLCSVRSGTGVDGYTFGSGTRLTVV.

This clonotype was seen just once. A read error may produce the germline difference seen at one junction end. This rearrangement joins TRBV29-1 to TRBJ2-6; TRBD1 matches at 9 bases. The germline CDR1 and CDR2 sequences are SQVTM and ANQGSEA. There are 12 residues in the CDR3. The CDR3 DNA sequence: TGCAGCGCAGTGACAGGGGGCAACGTCCTGACTTTC. It encodes CSAVTGGNVLTF.

This clonotype was seen only a few times. The V gene is TRBV2, the J gene TRBJ1-2; D unclear. The CDR3 contains 14 residues. Germline V gives CDR1 SNHLY, CDR2 FYNNEI. Trimming removed 9 bases from V and 4 bases from J, with 18 bases in between. CDR3: CASRKRSISYGYTF. CDR3 DNA: TGTGCCAGTCGTAAAAGGTCTATTAGCTATGGCTACACCTTC.

The gene calls are TRBV7-3 and TRBJ1-6; D may be TRBD1 (6 bases). Germline lookup yields CDR1 SGHTA and CDR2 FQGTGA. Trimming took 4 bases from V and 8 from J, leaving 12 bases between them. CDR3 size: 14 residues. The CDR3 bases are TGTGCCAGCAGCTCCGGCCCAGGGGATTCACCCCTCCACTTT. It translates to CASSSGPGDSPLHF.

This chain links TRBV7-2 with TRBJ1-2; 7 nucleotides agree with TRBD1. The CDR3 extends over 14 amino acids. Per the germline V gene, CDR1 is SGHTA and CDR2 is FQGNSA. V dropped 4 bases and J dropped 3; count of bases not matched to a gene: 5. Here the CDR3 reads CASSSTGVYYGYTF. In nucleotides, the CDR3 is TGTGCCAGCAGCTCCACAGGGGTATACTATGGCTACACCTTC. Full variable domain (missing parts from reference TRBV7-2 and TRBJ1-2): GAGVSQSPSNKVTEKGKDVELRCDPISGHTALYWYRQSLGQGLEFLIYFQGNSAPDKSGLPSDRFSAERTGGSVSTLTIQRTQQEDSAVYLCASSSTGVYYGYTFGSGTRLTVV.

This sequence joins TRBV7-4 and TRBJ2-2; D may be TRBD1 (6 bases). CDR3 size: 14 residues. V was cut by 4 bases and J by 4 bases, with 10 bases left in between. CDR1 and CDR2 from the germline V gene are SGHVT and SQSDAQ. This CDR3 is CASSSYRVTGELFF. The CDR3 nucleotides are TGTGCCAGCAGCTCTTACAGGGTCACCGGGGAGCTGTTTTTT.

This clonotype was counted only a few times. V gene TRBV12-3 or TRBV12-4 combines with J gene TRBJ1-5; D is undetermined. There are 14 residues in the CDR3. With 6 bases removed from V and 9 bases from J, the gap between germline ends came to 18 bases. As DNA, the CDR3 is TGTGCCAGCAGCCCTGACCCGCCGGGAGGGCCCCAGCATTTT. It codes for CASSPDPPGGPQHF.

The rearrangement joins TRBV20-1 to TRBJ1-2, with 7 bases identical to TRBD1. Unmatched junction bases numbered 11, after V lost 6 bases and J lost 4 bases. CDR3 length: 14 amino acids. CDR1 DFQATT and CDR2 SNEGSKA come from the germline V gene (reference sequence). For the CDR3, the DNA is TGCAGTGCCAGCAGTCTCGGGACAGTCTATGGCTACACCTTC. Translated: CSASSLGTVYGYTF.

As concerns this clonotype: This may be a read error, as it is one base from a much larger clone. This chain's CDR3 is CASSESTSAEESQYF. The CDR3 DNA sequence: TGTGCCAGCAGTGAATCGACTAGCGCGGAAGAGTCCCAGTACTTC. The chain recombines TRBV2 with TRBJ2-5; the match to TRBD2 covers 8 bases. The CDR3 length is 15 residues. In germline, CDR1 is SNHLY, CDR2 FYNNEI.

The CDR3: CASSDWDRDYGYTIYF. Here the CDR3 DNA reads TGTGCCAGCAGTGACTGGGACAGGGATTATGGCTACACCATATATTTT. The genes are TRBV12-3 or TRBV12-4 and TRBJ1-3, with TRBD1 matching 9 bases. There are 16 residues in the CDR3. The V and J ends lost 5 bases and 8 bases, in that order; junction bases with no gene match: 13.

This clonotype has just a few counts. The chain carries TRBV12-3 or TRBV12-4 and TRBJ1-5; D is perhaps TRBD1 (5 bases). The germline V and J ends were trimmed by 7 bases and 5 bases, with 15 bases remaining between them. The CDR3 length is 14 residues. The CDR3 nucleotides read TGTGCCAGCACCAATACCCAGGGAGATCAGCCCCAGCATTTT. The encoded protein is CASTNTQGDQPQHF.

V gene TRBV7-3 combines with J gene TRBJ1-2; possibly TRBD1 for D (5 bases). V dropped 5 bases and J dropped 4 bases, with 14 bases sitting between them. Per the germline V gene, CDR1 is SGHTA and CDR2 is FQGTGA. This CDR3 spans 14 amino acids. The CDR3 is CASSVETGGYGYTF. In DNA, the CDR3 is TGTGCCAGCAGCGTTGAAACAGGCGGCTATGGCTACACCTTC.

This clonotype was seen repeatedly, ten times or more. The genes are TRBV7-8 and TRBJ2-2; D not certain. The ends were cut back, 1 base at V and 0 bases at J, with 3 bases in the middle. The CDR3 totals 14 residues. Germline CDR1 and CDR2: SGHVS and FQNEAQ. The CDR3 loop is CASSLVANTGELFF. The CDR3 region has the DNA TGTGCCAGCAGCTTAGTTGCGAACACCGGGGAGCTGTTTTTT.

This sequence joins TRBV11-1 and TRBJ1-4; a weak D match, TRBD1 (6 bases). The CDR3 has 16 residues. V shed 4 bases and J shed 5 bases, with 17 bases lying between them. Germline lookup yields CDR1 SGHAT and CDR2 FQDESV (reference sequence). As DNA, the CDR3 is TGTGCCAGCAGCTCTATCGGCAGGGGTCTGAATGAAAAACTGTTTTTT. Translating it yields CASSSIGRGLNEKLFF. Full variable domain (missing parts from reference TRBV11-1 and TRBJ1-4): EAEVAQSPRYKITEKSQAVAFWCDPISGHATLYWYRQILGQGPELLVQFQDESVVDDSQLPKDRFSAERLKGVDSTLKIQPAELGDSAMYLCASSSIGRGLNEKLFFGSGTQLSVL.

V usage is TRBV15 and J usage is TRBJ1-6; no firm D call. The CDR3 has 13 amino acids. In germline, CDR1 is LNHNV, CDR2 YYDKDF (reference sequence). V shed 3 bases and J shed 7 bases, with 7 bases lying between them. DNA of the CDR3: TGTGCCACCAGCAGCTCTAGGAATTCACCCCTCCACTTT. This encodes CATSSSRNSPLHF.

The chain carries TRBV20-1 and TRBJ1-2; 7 bases match TRBD1. CDR3 length: 13 amino acids. From germline, CDR1 is DFQATT and CDR2 SNEGSKA (reference sequence). With 5 bases clipped from V and 4 bases from J, the junction kept 7 bases outside the gene matches. The chain's CDR3 is CSAGPQGSYGYTF. For the CDR3, the DNA is TGCAGTGCTGGACCACAGGGGAGCTATGGCTACACCTTC.

This rearrangement joins TRBV7-6 to TRBJ2-5; TRBD2 matches at 7 bases. V was pared by 7 bases and J by 4 bases, with 9 bases of the junction left unmatched. Per the germline V gene, CDR1 is SGHVS and CDR2 is FNYEAQ. This CDR3 is 14 amino acids long. The CDR3 nucleotides are TGTGCCAGCAACGGGCTAGCGGCGGGAGAGACCCAGTACTTC. It is translated as CASNGLAAGETQYF.

This clonotype turned up a few times. The chain joins TRBV5-1 to TRBJ2-7; the D gene is possibly TRBD1 (7 bases). The CDR3 is 14 residues long. V was clipped by 2 bases and J by 3 bases, with 12 bases between them. In germline, CDR1 is SGHRS, CDR2 YFSETQ. The DNA for the CDR3 is TGCGCCAGCAGCTTTCAGGGGGGAGTCTACGAGCAGTACTTC. It codes for CASSFQGGVYEQYF.

The chain employs TRBV9 and TRBJ2-7, with 7 bases fitting TRBD1. The junction had 3 bases not matched to a gene; V was cut back by 2 bases and J by 4 bases. Germline CDR1 SGDLS, CDR2 YYNGEE. This CDR3 region has 13 residues. The chain's CDR3 is CASSVQTGYEQYF. CDR3 nucleotides: TGTGCCAGCAGCGTCCAGACAGGGTACGAGCAGTACTTC.

This clonotype was seen repeatedly, ten times or more. The chain employs TRBV2 and TRBJ1-2; tentative D call: TRBD1 (5 bases). Germline values: CDR1 SNHLY, CDR2 FYNNEI. Trimming took 5 bases from V and 3 from J, leaving 10 bases between them. The CDR3 loop spans 13 amino acids. The CDR3 protein is CASSKGADYGYTF. DNA for the CDR3: TGTGCCAGCAGTAAAGGGGCAGACTATGGCTACACCTTC.

The V call is TRBV5-5, the J call TRBJ1-2; TRBD1 agrees at 7 bases. With 0 bases clipped from V and 3 bases from J, the junction kept 11 bases outside the gene matches. The CDR3 length is 17 residues. The germline V gene has CDR1 SGHKS and CDR2 YYEKEE (reference sequence). CDR3 DNA: TGTGCCAGCAGCTTGGACACCGGGACAGCAACAGACTATGGCTACACCTTC. Protein: CASSLDTGTATDYGYTF.

The V gene is TRBV10-3, the J gene TRBJ1-5; D possibly corresponds to TRBD1 (6 bases). Germline V gives CDR1 ENHRY, CDR2 SYGVKD. The CDR3 has 16 amino acids. V lost 3 bases, J lost 4 bases, and 16 bases lay in between. The CDR3 bases are TGTGCCATCAGTGACGAGACGGCAGGGGCTAATCAGCCCCAGCATTTT. It is translated as CAISDETAGANQPQHF.

This clonotype showed up just once. The rearrangement uses TRBV10-3 and TRBJ1-4, with 7 bases identical to TRBD1. The V and J ends lost 4 bases and 6 bases, in that order; junction bases with no gene match: 5. This CDR3 is built from 14 residues. Germline CDR1 ENHRY, CDR2 SYGVKD. The CDR3 DNA reads TGTGCCATCAGTGGGACAGGAAACTATGAAAAACTGTTTTTT. Its translation is CAISGTGNYEKLFF.

V is TRBV2 and J is TRBJ1-4; 10 nucleotides line up with TRBD1. V trimming: 4 bases; J trimming: 5 bases; junction bases outside the gene matches: 4. CDR3 length equals 15 residues. CDR1 and CDR2 from the germline V gene are SNHLY and FYNNEI. The CDR3 sequence: CASSAGQGSNEKLFF. The DNA for the CDR3 is TGTGCCAGCAGTGCGGGACAGGGGTCGAATGAAAAACTGTTTTTT.

The chain has TRBV15 and TRBJ2-3; tentative D call: TRBD2 (6 bases). The CDR3 length is 15 residues. V was cut by 6 bases and J by 0 bases, with 13 bases left in between. In germline, CDR1 is LNHNV, CDR2 YYDKDF (reference sequence). The CDR3 region has the DNA TGTGCCACCAGACCTACCGGGACTAGCACAGATACGCAGTATTTT. It specifies CATRPTGTSTDTQYF.

J is TRBJ1-5 and V is TRBV20-1, with D unresolved. V lost 3 bases, J lost 3 bases, and 9 bases lay in between. This CDR3 is built from 13 residues. Germline CDR1 is DFQATT and CDR2 is SNEGSKA (reference sequence). The CDR3 DNA reads as TGCAGTGCTAGTTCCAGCGTCAATCAGCCCCAGCATTTT. Amino acids: CSASSSVNQPQHF.

This rearrangement joins TRBV7-9 to TRBJ1-5; D uncertain. The CDR3 consists of 15 residues. Germline V CDR1 and CDR2: SEHNR, FQNEAQ (reference sequence). Trimming shortened V by 3 bases and J by 4 bases, and 13 bases separated the two germline ends. In nucleotides, the CDR3 is TGTGCCAGCAGCTTGTTCGGCAGTGCTAATCAGCCCCAGCATTTT. The encoded protein is CASSLFGSANQPQHF.

The rearrangement joins TRBV20-1 to TRBJ2-7; 8 nucleotides line up with TRBD2. Trimming at V came to 1 base and at J to 5 bases, leaving 7 bases not matched to a gene. Germline-derived CDR1 and CDR2 are DFQATT and SNEGSKA (reference sequence). The CDR3 extends over 14 amino acids. CDR3 DNA sequence: TGCAGTGCTAGAGCGGGAGGGCCTATGGACGAGCAGTACTTC. Translated, it gives CSARAGGPMDEQYF.